What follows are 31 T cell receptor beta chains derived from one specimen sequenced in a study of T cell responses to AZD1222 COVID-19 vaccine. Libraries were prepared by immunoSEQ multiplex PCR; TCRdb keeps only in-frame clonotypes and omits some of them. This table holds some 140,000 clones, 75% to 95% found once. The sample consisted of peripheral blood, taken on day 0 of AZD1222 vaccination. Receptors originate from an adult in good health.

This chain connects TRBV5-6 to TRBJ1-2; D is perhaps TRBD1 (6 bases). V was clipped by 4 bases and J by 3 bases, with 16 bases between them. Germline CDR1 and CDR2: SGHDT and YYEEEE. There are 15 residues in the CDR3. The CDR3 here is CASSLPGAEDYGYTF. The CDR3 DNA is TGTGCCAGCAGCCTACCGGGGGCGGAGGACTATGGCTACACCTTC.

This clone was counted a single time. The chain uses TRBV29-1 and TRBJ1-4; tentative D call: TRBD1 (6 bases). The CDR3 runs to 12 residues. CDR1 is SQVTM and CDR2 is ANQGSEA in the germline V gene. V was trimmed by 4 bases and J by 7 bases, leaving 10 bases between them. The CDR3 here is CSVGGGAEKLFF. The CDR3 DNA follows: TGCAGCGTTGGAGGGGGGGCTGAAAAACTGTTTTTT.

This CDR3 is CASVASGEETQYF. The CDR3, as DNA: TGTGCCAGCGTGGCTAGCGGGGAAGAGACCCAGTACTTC. The V call is TRBV28, the J call TRBJ2-5; 9 bases align to TRBD2. The CDR3 loop spans 13 amino acids. Germline V lookup: CDR1 MDHEN, CDR2 SYDVKM. J gave up 3 bases and V 8 bases, and 4 bases lay outside the gene matches.

The chain uses TRBV4-2 and TRBJ2-7, with D hard to call. The length of the CDR3 is 11 residues. Germline values: CDR1 LGHNA, CDR2 YNFKEQ. Trimming stripped 1 base from V and 5 bases from J, with 3 bases between. The CDR3 DNA reads TGTGCCAGCAGCCAAGGCCACGAGCAGTACTTC. Residues: CASSQGHEQYF.

V and J are TRBV7-9 and TRBJ2-1; D may be TRBD1 or TRBD2 (5 bases each). V gave up 8 bases and J gave up 2 bases, with 13 bases separating them. The germline V gene encodes CDR1 SEHNR and CDR2 FQNEAQ (reference sequence). This CDR3 spans 14 amino acids. CDR3 sequence: CASGRDGPYNEQFF. CDR3 DNA: TGTGCCAGCGGCCGGGACGGACCCTACAATGAGCAGTTCTTC.

The chain uses TRBV6-4 and TRBJ2-1; 12 nucleotides align to TRBD2. Germline V gene sequence: CDR1 MRHNA, CDR2 SNTAGT. This CDR3 contains 15 residues. J lost 7 bases, V lost 6 bases, and 7 bases had no gene match. The CDR3 protein is CASRRLAGAENEQFF. CDR3 coding DNA: TGTGCCAGCAGAAGACTAGCGGGAGCAGAGAATGAGCAGTTCTTC.

The chain employs TRBV3-1 (or the pseudogene TRBV3-2) and TRBJ2-7; D is undetermined. Trimming shortened V by 4 bases and J by 3 bases, and 10 bases separated the two germline ends. The CDR3 has 13 residues. In germline, CDR1 is LGHDT, CDR2 YNNKEL (reference sequence). The CDR3 sequence: CASSPRWGYEQYF. The CDR3 DNA reads as TGTGCCAGCAGCCCCCGGTGGGGCTACGAGCAGTACTTC.

This sequence joins TRBV24-1 and TRBJ1-3, with 8 bases aligning to TRBD1. The CDR3 loop spans 16 amino acids. CDR1 is KGHDR and CDR2 is SFDVKD in the germline V gene. V lost 7 bases, J lost 0 bases, and 7 bases stayed unmatched. In DNA, the CDR3 is TGTGCCACCAGCCACCCTACAGGGGGCTCTGGAAACACCATATATTTT. This codes for CATSHPTGGSGNTIYF.

The V gene is TRBV3-1 (or the pseudogene TRBV3-2), the J gene TRBJ1-2, with 7 bases fitting TRBD1. Germline V gene lookup returns CDR1 LGHDT and CDR2 YNNKEL (reference sequence). This CDR3 is 15 amino acids long. The V gene end was trimmed by 0 bases and the J gene end by 6 bases; junction bases not matched to a gene: 7. The CDR3: CASSQEQGRRNGYTF. The CDR3 region has the DNA TGTGCCAGCAGCCAAGAACAGGGGAGGAGGAATGGCTACACCTTC.

This rearrangement joins TRBV30 to TRBJ1-3; D uncertain. Looked up from germline, CDR1 is GTSNPN and CDR2 is SVGIG (reference sequence). Trimming cost V 2 bases and J 0 bases, with 8 bases left between them. The CDR3 consists of 14 residues. CDR3 DNA sequence: TGTGCCTGGAGTCCTGGGAACTCTGGAAACACCATATATTTT. This translates into CAWSPGNSGNTIYF.

The chain has TRBV5-1 and TRBJ2-6, with a tentative D call TRBD1 (5 bases). This CDR3 contains 15 residues. CDR1 and CDR2 from the germline V gene are SGHRS and YFSETQ. Trimming shortened V by 4 bases and J by 1 base, and 9 bases separated the two germline ends. CDR3 nucleotides: TGCGCCAGCAGCCCACAGGAATCTGGGGCCAACGTCCTGACTTTC. Protein sequence: CASSPQESGANVLTF.

The chain couples TRBV10-2 to TRBJ2-5; TRBD2 matches at 8 bases. Looked up from germline, CDR1 is WSHSY and CDR2 is SAAADI. V shed 4 bases and J 5 bases; nucleotides not matched to a gene: 3. The length of the CDR3 is 13 residues. The CDR3 coding sequence is TGCGCCAGCAGTGTTAGCGGGGTCGAGACCCAGTACTTC. Protein product: CASSVSGVETQYF.

This clone was detected only once. The V call is TRBV6-6, the J call TRBJ2-7; D call uncertain. The germline V gene has CDR1 MNHNY and CDR2 SVGAGI (reference sequence). Trimming left V 4 bases short and J 3 bases short, with 4 bases between. The CDR3 has 11 residues. The CDR3 here is CASSSYYEQYF. The CDR3 DNA is TGTGCCAGCAGTTCCTACTACGAGCAGTACTTC.

The chain has TRBV7-9 and TRBJ2-2, with a tentative D call TRBD1 (5 bases). Per the germline V gene, CDR1 is SEHNR and CDR2 is FQNEAQ (reference sequence). Trimming cost V 9 bases and J 2 bases, with 13 bases left between them. The CDR3 has 14 residues. The CDR3 DNA reads TGTGCCAGTTCACAGGATTCTAACACCGGGGAGCTGTTTTTT. This sequence encodes CASSQDSNTGELFF.

This clone occurred once. The chain joins TRBV20-1 to TRBJ2-1; possible D gene TRBD1, 5 bases. Germline CDR1 is DFQATT and CDR2 is SNEGSKA (reference sequence). CDR3 size: 14 residues. V lost 3 bases to trimming and J lost 0 bases, with 9 bases between them. The CDR3 region is CSASLGASYNEQFF. The CDR3, as DNA: TGCAGTGCTAGTTTAGGGGCCTCCTACAATGAGCAGTTCTTC.

The chain recombines TRBV5-4 with TRBJ2-2; 9 bases match TRBD1. V shed 4 bases, J shed 4 bases, and the junction held 2 bases outside the gene matches. CDR1 SGHNT and CDR2 YYREEE come from the germline V gene (reference sequence). The CDR3 contains 14 residues. CDR3 nucleotides: TGTGCCAGCAGCGTGGGACAGGGCACCGGGGAGCTGTTTTTT. Its translation is CASSVGQGTGELFF.

The rearrangement joins TRBV3-1 (or the pseudogene TRBV3-2) to TRBJ1-1; 7 bases are shared with TRBD1. Germline assignment: CDR1 LGHDT and CDR2 YNNKEL (reference sequence). This CDR3 spans 11 amino acids. The V gene end was trimmed by 4 bases and the J gene end by 8 bases; junction bases not matched to a gene: 1. CDR3 DNA sequence: TGTGCCAGCAGCCTGACAGGGGAAGCTTTCTTT. Amino acids: CASSLTGEAFF.

This clone was detected a few times. The genes are TRBV7-3 and TRBJ2-1; 11 bases are a match to TRBD2. This CDR3 comprises 15 residues. CDR1 and CDR2 (germline): SGHTA, FQGTGA. V dropped 4 bases and J dropped 7; count of bases not matched to a gene: 6. In DNA, the CDR3 is TGTGCCAGCAGCTATAGCGGGGGGGCCTCTAATGAGCAGTTCTTC. Translating it yields CASSYSGGASNEQFF.

The chain joins TRBV19 to TRBJ1-5, with 9 bases lining up with TRBD1. V was clipped by 3 bases and J by 4 bases; unmatched bases: 4. The CDR3 has 15 residues. The germline CDR1 and CDR2 sequences are LNHDA and SQIVND (reference sequence). The DNA of the CDR3 is TGTGCCAGTAGTATGAGGACAGGGGCAAATCAGCCCCAGCATTTT. It specifies CASSMRTGANQPQHF.

The chain joins TRBV11-2 to TRBJ1-2; D is unclear. The V and J ends lost 4 bases and 8 bases respectively, with 17 bases between them. This CDR3 has 14 residues. Germline loops: CDR1 SGHAT, CDR2 FQNNGV. CDR3 bases: TGTGCCAGCAGCTACGACGGAGGAGTTCTGGGCTACACCTTC. Translated, it gives CASSYDGGVLGYTF.

This clone was seen more than once but under ten times. The V call is TRBV30, the J call TRBJ1-3; no clear D. This CDR3 has 15 residues. CDR1 and CDR2 (germline): GTSNPN, SVGIG (reference sequence). Trimming cost V 4 bases and J 0 bases, with 13 bases left between them. In DNA, the CDR3 is TGTGCCTGGACCCCAGGCCTGAGCTCTGGAAACACCATATATTTT. Protein product: CAWTPGLSSGNTIYF.

The chain couples TRBV7-5 to TRBJ2-2; TRBD2 is taken as the D call from the table, unchecked against the DNA. TRBV7-5 is a pseudogene locus. The CDR3 spans 16 residues. Written as DNA, the CDR3 is TGTGTCAGAAGCCCAGAGGCTAGCGGGATCTCCGGGGAGCTGTTTTTT. Protein sequence: CVRSPEASGISGELFF.

This chain uses TRBV7-2 with TRBJ1-5, with D possibly being TRBD1 (6 bases). The CDR3 is 16 amino acids. In germline, CDR1 is SGHTA, CDR2 FQGNSA. With 2 bases removed from V and 3 bases from J, the gap between germline ends came to 14 bases. In nucleotides, the CDR3 is TGTGCCAGCAGCTTAAATCCGGGGGCAAACAATCAGCCCCAGCATTTT. Protein: CASSLNPGANNQPQHF.

The chain carries TRBV28 and TRBJ2-3; D ambiguous. The CDR3 is 15 residues long. V lost 5 bases and J lost 0, with 12 bases in between. Germline CDR1 is MDHEN and CDR2 is SYDVKM. The CDR3 protein is CASSLADTSTDTQYF. The DNA for the CDR3 is TGTGCCAGCAGTCTGGCGGATACTAGCACAGATACGCAGTATTTT. Filled out from reference TRBV28 and TRBJ2-3, the complete variable domain reads DVKVTQSSRYLVKRTGEKVFLECVQDMDHENMFWYRQDPGLGLRLIYFSYDVKMKEKGDIPEGYSVSREKKERFSLILESASTNQTSMYLCASSLADTSTDTQYFGPGTRLTVL.

This chain joins TRBV2 and TRBJ2-1, with D maybe TRBD2 (6 bases). Germline V gene data show CDR1 as SNHLY and CDR2 as FYNNEI. The CDR3 contains 15 residues. The V end lost 6 bases, the J end lost 0 bases, and 12 bases lay between the germline ends. The CDR3 region has the DNA TGTGCCAGCAGCCCGGGACTCAACTCCTACAATGAGCAGTTCTTC. It specifies CASSPGLNSYNEQFF.

V usage is TRBV5-1 and J usage is TRBJ2-7; a possible D gene is TRBD1 (5 bases). Germline V gene data show CDR1 as SGHRS and CDR2 as YFSETQ. Trimming took off 4 bases at V and 4 bases at J, with 12 bases between the two ends. This CDR3 comprises 13 residues. The CDR3 nucleotides are TGCGCCAGCAGCGTACAGGTGGATTACGAGCAGTACTTC. This encodes CASSVQVDYEQYF.

The V call is TRBV19, the J call TRBJ1-1; D unclear. Germline V gene data show CDR1 as LNHDA and CDR2 as SQIVND (reference sequence). V lost 1 base, J lost 6 bases, and 15 bases lay in between. The CDR3 spans 15 residues. CDR3 sequence: CASSIGEGLRAEAFF. CDR3 sequence (DNA): TGTGCCAGTAGTATAGGAGAGGGTTTAAGAGCTGAAGCTTTCTTT.

The CDR3 reads CASSLGEVGEQFF. Written as DNA, the CDR3 is TGTGCCAGCAGTTTAGGGGAGGTGGGTGAGCAGTTCTTC. The rearrangement uses TRBV12-3 or TRBV12-4 and TRBJ2-1; possible D gene TRBD2, 6 bases. The CDR3 totals 13 residues. Deletions cut 1 base from V and 9 bases from J, with 10 bases between.

The J gene is TRBJ2-2, the V gene TRBV12-5, with TRBD2 matching 12 bases. The CDR3 totals 19 residues. V was clipped by 4 bases and J by 6 bases; unmatched bases: 15. CDR1 and CDR2 (germline): LGHNT, FRNRAP. DNA for the CDR3: TGTGCTAGTGGTTACAACCTTGCGCCTAGCGGGGGGGCGGCCGGGGAGCTGTTTTTT. Residues: CASGYNLAPSGGAAGELFF.

The V gene is TRBV11-1, the J gene TRBJ1-1, with a weak D call TRBD1 (5 bases). With 5 bases removed from V and 6 bases from J, the gap between germline ends came to 19 bases. Germline V gene data show CDR1 as SGHAT and CDR2 as FQDESV (reference sequence). The CDR3 totals 15 residues. CDR3 sequence: CASSRDRAGTPEAFF. CDR3 bases: TGTGCCAGCAGCAGAGACAGAGCGGGCACCCCTGAAGCTTTCTTT.

The chain joins TRBV2 to TRBJ2-7; D remains unclear. Between the trimmed V and J ends, which lost 3 bases and 4 bases, there was a span of 4 bases. Germline assignment: CDR1 SNHLY and CDR2 FYNNEI. The CDR3 has 11 residues. CDR3 nucleotides: TGTGCCAGCAGTGACCCTTACGAGCAGTACTTC. Translated, it gives CASSDPYEQYF.